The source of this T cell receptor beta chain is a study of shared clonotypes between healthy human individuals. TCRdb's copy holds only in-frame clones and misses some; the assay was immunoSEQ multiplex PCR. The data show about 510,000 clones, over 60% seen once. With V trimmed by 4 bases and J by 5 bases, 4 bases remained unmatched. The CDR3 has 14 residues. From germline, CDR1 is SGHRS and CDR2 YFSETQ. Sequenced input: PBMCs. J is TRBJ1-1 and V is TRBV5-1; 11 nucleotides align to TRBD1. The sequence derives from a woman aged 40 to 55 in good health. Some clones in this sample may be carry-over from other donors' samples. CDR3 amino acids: CASSRDRGITEAFF. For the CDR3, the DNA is TGCGCCAGCAGCCGGGACAGGGGGATAACTGAAGCTTTCTTT.